This TCR beta chain was sequenced in a study of cytomegalovirus exposure and HLA in healthy donors. Study-level information: Among about 200 million T cells, an earlier analysis found 95 million to 140 million unique TCR beta sequences.

Comments on this clone: What it binds is not known.

CDR3 length: 14 residues. After removal of 2 bases from V and 7 bases from J, the junction contained 4 bases not matched to a gene. Per germline, CDR1 MNHEY and CDR2 SVGAGI. In the PCR, 60 Vbeta and 13 Jbeta primers were used. Measured with immunoSEQ multiplex PCR; TCRdb has only the in-frame clones, and not every one. The table includes over 150,000 clones, over 65% detected once. Study conclusions and caveats: Specific recognition of CMV antigens was confirmed in vitro for a few chains (all CMV-associated).

When sampled, the donors appeared nominally healthy, though they likely had unrecorded immune exposures. The sequenced sample consisted of PBMCs. The V and J genes are TRBV6-5 and TRBJ2-1; TRBD2 matches at 8 bases. This clonotype was obtained from a woman aged 30 to 39 in good health and CMV-seronegative. CDR3 region: CASSYRSGKNEQFF. The DNA of the CDR3 is TGTGCCAGCAGTTACCGTAGCGGGAAAAATGAGCAGTTCTTC.